The 29 T cell receptor beta chains below come from one sample, sequenced in a study of CD8 T cells in Susac syndrome. RNA was extracted with the RNeasy kit, and a quantity of roughly 0.5 to 1 ug was reverse transcribed using random hexamers. TCRdb recomputed calls from the immunoSEQ multiplex PCR reads with MiXCR, one row per CDR3 protein. The data hold approximately 83,000 distinct CDR3 sequences, with approximately 95% observed a single time. Specimen: CD8+ T cells from PBMCs. Receptor source: a human donor with Susac syndrome.

The DNA of the CDR3 is TGTGCCAGTAGCCCGGGGGGAGATGGTAATGAGCAGTTCTTC. Encoded protein: CASSPGGDGNEQFF. The chain carries TRBV19 and TRBJ2-1; 7 nucleotides align to TRBD2. Trimming cost V 6 bases and J 7 bases; bases outside gene matches: 9. The germline gives CDR1 LNHDA, CDR2 SQIVND (reference sequence). The CDR3 has 14 amino acids.

The V gene is TRBV7-9, the J gene TRBJ2-1, with D tentatively TRBD1 or TRBD2 (5 bases each). CDR3 length equals 16 residues. Between the trimmed V and J ends, which lost 7 bases and 4 bases, there was a span of 20 bases. Germline-derived CDR1 and CDR2 are SEHNR and FQNEAQ (reference sequence). The CDR3 DNA is TGTGCCAGCACAGTGGGGGAGAGACCACCTTACAATGAGCAGTTCTTC. The encoded protein is CASTVGERPPYNEQFF. Variable domain in full (rest from reference TRBV7-9 and TRBJ2-1): DTGVSQNPRHKITKRGQNVTFRCDPISEHNRLYWYRQTLGQGPEFLTYFQNEAQLEKSRLLSDRFSAERPKGSFSTLEIQRTEQGDSAMYLCASTVGERPPYNEQFFGPGTRLTVL.

The chain links TRBV14 to TRBJ2-1; D gene ambiguous. In germline, CDR1 is SGHDN, CDR2 FVKESK. The CDR3 consists of 13 residues. The V and J ends lost 1 base and 3 bases respectively, with 4 bases between them. CDR3 bases: TGTGCCAGCAGCCAAGTGAACTACAATGAGCAGTTCTTC. It codes for CASSQVNYNEQFF.

The chain couples TRBV5-1 to TRBJ1-4; TRBD1 matches at 7 bases. The CDR3 contains 14 residues. The ends lost 5 bases at V and 5 bases at J; junction bases unmatched: 6. Germline V CDR1 and CDR2: SGHRS, YFSETQ. Here the CDR3 reads CASSLTGLNEKLFF. The CDR3 nucleotides read TGCGCCAGCAGTTTGACAGGGTTGAATGAAAAACTGTTTTTT.

This chain joins TRBV7-2 and TRBJ2-7; D might be TRBD2 (6 bases). Trimming cost V 1 base and J 6 bases, with 19 bases left between them. This CDR3 region has 16 residues. Germline lookup yields CDR1 SGHTA and CDR2 FQGNSA. The DNA for the CDR3 is TGTGCCAGCAGCTTAGAAGGGATGACTAGGTACGGCGAGCAGTACTTC. Protein product: CASSLEGMTRYGEQYF.

The chain recombines TRBV27 with TRBJ2-3; 9 bases are shared with TRBD1. CDR1 is MNHEY and CDR2 is SMNVEV in the germline V gene (reference sequence). The length of the CDR3 is 15 residues. V lost 3 bases, J lost 5 bases, and 6 bases stayed unmatched. Written as DNA, the CDR3 is TGTGCCAGCAGTTTCCAGGGACAGGGAAAAGATACGCAGTATTTT. Amino acid sequence: CASSFQGQGKDTQYF.

This clonotype was observed a single time. V and J are TRBV29-1 and TRBJ1-2, with D possibly TRBD1 on 6 matching bases. The CDR3 consists of 11 residues. Per germline, CDR1 SQVTM and CDR2 ANQGSEA. Between the trimmed V and J ends, which lost 5 bases and 5 bases, there was a span of 9 bases. CDR3 DNA sequence: TGCAGCGTTACAGGGTTGTATGGCTACACCTTC. It specifies CSVTGLYGYTF.

This sequence joins TRBV10-3 and TRBJ2-7, with TRBD1 matching 12 bases. In germline, CDR1 is ENHRY, CDR2 SYGVKD. V gave up 7 bases and J gave up 5 bases; unmatched junction bases: 6. The CDR3 extends over 14 amino acids. The CDR3 DNA is TGTGCCATCAAGGGACAGGGGGCGCGGGACGAGCAGTACTTC. It encodes CAIKGQGARDEQYF.

This chain connects TRBV12-5 to TRBJ2-1, with D perhaps TRBD2 (7 bases). The CDR3 runs to 17 residues. Trimming took off 0 bases at V and 2 bases at J, with 14 bases between the two ends. In germline, CDR1 is LGHNT, CDR2 FRNRAP. This CDR3 reads CASGLVIDGGPYNEQFF. The CDR3 DNA reads as TGTGCTAGTGGTTTGGTAATAGACGGGGGGCCCTACAATGAGCAGTTCTTC. Using reference TRBV12-5 and TRBJ2-1 for the parts outside the CDR3, the full variable domain is DARVTQTPRHKVTEMGQEVTMRCQPILGHNTVFWYRQTMMQGLELLAYFRNRAPLDDSGMPKDRFSAEMPDATLATLKIQPSEPRDSAVYFCASGLVIDGGPYNEQFFGPGTRLTVL.

This chain links TRBV13 with TRBJ1-3; weak D call: TRBD1 (5 bases). Deletions cut 3 bases from V and 0 bases from J, with 9 bases between. The length of the CDR3 is 15 residues. Germline V gives CDR1 PRHDT, CDR2 FYEKMQ (reference sequence). The CDR3 DNA follows: TGTGCCAGCAGCTTCACAGGCAACTCTGGAAACACCATATATTTT. Amino acid sequence: CASSFTGNSGNTIYF.

The chain uses TRBV4-1 and TRBJ2-1, with D perhaps TRBD1 or TRBD2 (5 bases each). The CDR3 spans 16 residues. Between the trimmed V and J ends, which lost 0 bases and 10 bases, there was a span of 19 bases. Per the germline V gene, CDR1 is MGHRA and CDR2 is YSYEKL. CDR3 residues: CASSQDLQSYWGEQFF. The DNA of the CDR3 is TGCGCCAGCAGCCAAGATTTACAGTCGTACTGGGGGGAGCAGTTCTTC.

This chain joins TRBV29-1 and TRBJ2-2; D is unresolved. Trimming pared 0 bases from V and 0 bases from J, leaving 5 bases between. CDR1 SQVTM and CDR2 ANQGSEA come from the germline V gene. The length of the CDR3 is 14 residues. The CDR3 DNA reads as TGCAGCGTTGAAGATCTAACGAACACCGGGGAGCTGTTTTTT. Translated, it gives CSVEDLTNTGELFF.

The chain uses TRBV6-2 or TRBV6-3 and TRBJ2-5; D gene unclear. The CDR3 sequence is 12 residues long. V was cut by 2 bases and J by 5 bases, with 6 bases left in between. Per the germline V gene, CDR1 is MNHEY and CDR2 is SVGEGT. CDR3 DNA: TGTGCCAGCAGTTACCCACCCGAGACCCAGTACTTC. This gives the protein CASSYPPETQYF.

The chain couples TRBV5-8 to TRBJ2-3, with 7 bases lining up with TRBD1. V was pared by 4 bases and J by 4 bases, with 9 bases of the junction left unmatched. There are 15 residues in the CDR3. Germline CDR1 reads SGHTS; CDR2 reads YDEGEE. CDR3 sequence (DNA): TGTGCCAGCAGCAGAACAGGGGCTGCCGCAGATACGCAGTATTTT. Protein: CASSRTGAAADTQYF.

The V gene is TRBV9, the J gene TRBJ2-1; 7 nucleotides line up with TRBD1. The ends lost 3 bases at V and 7 bases at J; junction bases unmatched: 7. Looked up from germline, CDR1 is SGDLS and CDR2 is YYNGEE. CDR3 length: 14 residues. As DNA, the CDR3 is TGTGCCAGCAGCGGAGGGGGCCGGGTAAATGAGCAGTTCTTC. Protein product: CASSGGGRVNEQFF.

The chain is built from TRBV3-1 and TRBJ1-2; TRBD1 agrees at 8 bases. V shed 5 bases and J 6 bases; nucleotides not matched to a gene: 8. Germline CDR1 is LGHDT and CDR2 is YNNKEL (reference sequence). The CDR3 runs to 14 residues. The CDR3 DNA is TGTGCCAGCAGCACTGGGACAGGAGTACATGGCTACACCTTC. Protein: CASSTGTGVHGYTF.

The rearrangement links TRBV6-5 to TRBJ2-2, with unresolved D. This CDR3 is built from 13 residues. V was trimmed by 0 bases and J by 4 bases, leaving 3 bases between them. Germline CDR1 MNHEY, CDR2 SVGAGI. The CDR3: CASSYSSTGELFF. In nucleotides, the CDR3 is TGTGCCAGCAGTTACTCGAGCACCGGGGAGCTGTTTTTT.

V and J are TRBV6-5 and TRBJ2-1; 12 nucleotides align to TRBD2. Germline V lookup: CDR1 MNHEY, CDR2 SVGAGI. Trimming took 2 bases from V and 0 from J; bases not matched to a gene: 8. The CDR3 length is 19 residues. The CDR3 spells CASSYLRLAGVLSYNEQFF. As DNA, the CDR3 is TGTGCCAGCAGTTACCTTCGACTAGCGGGAGTACTCTCCTACAATGAGCAGTTCTTC.

The chain combines TRBV6-1 with TRBJ2-5; D unresolved. The germline CDR1 and CDR2 sequences are MNHNS and SASEGT. This CDR3 is 17 amino acids long. The V end lost 6 bases, the J end lost 1 base, and 21 bases lay between the germline ends. This chain's CDR3 is CASSPPSGPMGQETQYF. The CDR3 coding sequence is TGTGCCAGCAGCCCCCCGTCCGGACCCATGGGCCAAGAGACCCAGTACTTC.

This sequence joins TRBV6-5 and TRBJ2-5, with TRBD1 matching over 8 bases. This CDR3 is built from 17 residues. With 0 bases clipped from V and 1 base from J, the junction kept 7 bases outside the gene matches. Germline loops: CDR1 MNHEY, CDR2 SVGAGI. CDR3 nucleotides: TGTGCCAGCAGTTACTCAAACGGACAGGGCTTCCAAGAGACCCAGTACTTC. This sequence encodes CASSYSNGQGFQETQYF.

V gene TRBV7-3 combines with J gene TRBJ2-3; 9 nucleotides line up with TRBD2. CDR1 is SGHTA, CDR2 FQGTGA, per germline. This CDR3 contains 15 residues. V shed 2 bases, J shed 2 bases, and the junction held 2 bases outside the gene matches. The DNA of the CDR3 is TGTGCCAGCAGCTTAGCGGGAGGGTTCACAGATACGCAGTATTTT. It translates to CASSLAGGFTDTQYF.

The rearrangement links TRBV12-3 or TRBV12-4 to TRBJ1-6; 10 nucleotides line up with TRBD1. J lost 7 bases, V lost 5 bases, and 8 bases had no gene match. The CDR3 covers 16 residues. CDR3 sequence (DNA): TGTGCCAGCAGTCCGTCCCCGGGACAGGGGAATTCACCCCTCCACTTT. This encodes CASSPSPGQGNSPLHF.

The rearrangement uses TRBV10-3 and TRBJ2-7; D gene unclear. V was cut by 3 bases and J by 3 bases, with 3 bases left in between. The CDR3 sequence is 11 residues long. The germline gives CDR1 ENHRY, CDR2 SYGVKD. CDR3 in amino acids: CAISDNYEQYF. CDR3 DNA: TGTGCCATCAGTGATAACTACGAGCAGTACTTC.

This chain uses TRBV6-5 with TRBJ1-6, with 9 bases matching TRBD1. CDR3 size: 15 residues. The J segment lost 9 bases and the V segment lost 5 bases, leaving 8 bases of the junction unmatched. Per the germline V gene, CDR1 is MNHEY and CDR2 is SVGAGI. The CDR3 coding sequence is TGTGCCAGCAGTAGGACAGGGGAATTTAGTTCACCCCTCCACTTT. Amino acid sequence: CASSRTGEFSSPLHF.

This sequence joins TRBV27 and TRBJ1-5, with TRBD1 as a possible D gene (5 bases). There are 15 residues in the CDR3. CDR1 is MNHEY, CDR2 SMNVEV, per germline (reference sequence). The ends were cut back, 5 bases at V and 3 bases at J, with 14 bases in the middle. Written as DNA, the CDR3 is TGTGCCAGCAGTACGACAGCCATTTTCAATCAGCCCCAGCATTTT. Residues: CASSTTAIFNQPQHF.

The chain is built from TRBV7-2 and TRBJ1-1; a weak D match, TRBD1 (6 bases). Trimming shortened V by 5 bases and J by 0 bases, and 13 bases separated the two germline ends. The CDR3 has 15 amino acids. Germline values: CDR1 SGHTA, CDR2 FQGNSA. The CDR3 loop reads CASSPDSLMNTEAFF. The CDR3 DNA follows: TGTGCCAGCAGCCCGGACAGCCTTATGAACACTGAAGCTTTCTTT.

This clonotype was seen just once. The V call is TRBV20-1, the J call TRBJ2-3; D remains ambiguous. The CDR3 has 16 amino acids. Trimming stripped 0 bases from V and 0 bases from J, with 13 bases between. In germline, CDR1 is DFQATT, CDR2 SNEGSKA (reference sequence). The CDR3 sequence: CSARDGRRTSTDTQYF. CDR3 DNA sequence: TGCAGTGCTAGAGATGGCAGGAGAACTAGCACAGATACGCAGTATTTT.

The V call is TRBV15, the J call TRBJ2-1, with 7 nucleotides matching TRBD1. V shed 6 bases and J 3 bases; nucleotides not matched to a gene: 5. Per the germline V gene, CDR1 is LNHNV and CDR2 is YYDKDF (reference sequence). This CDR3 has 14 residues. DNA of the CDR3: TGTGCCACCAGGGAGACAGGGTACTACAATGAGCAGTTCTTC. It yields the protein CATRETGYYNEQFF.

This clonotype turned up a few times. This rearrangement joins TRBV6-4 to TRBJ2-2; tentatively, D is TRBD1 or TRBD2 (5 bases each). Deletions cut 5 bases from V and 5 bases from J, with 9 bases between. Per germline, CDR1 MRHNA and CDR2 SNTAGT. This CDR3 has 13 residues. The CDR3 region has the DNA TGTGCCAGCAGTCGGGACGGTACCGGGGAGCTGTTTTTT. This translates into CASSRDGTGELFF.